By frequency, the clone carrying this TCR beta chain registers medium-sized (0.01 to 0.1%). What it recognizes is unknown. Synovial fluid was collected with matched peripheral blood from each patient with active arthritis. This sample stems from a study of synovial regulatory T cells in juvenile arthritis. The CDR3 consists of 15 residues. DNA is not on record. Germline V gene lookup returns CDR1 SGHNT and CDR2 YYREEE (reference sequence). Some clones are missing from TCRdb's copy, which holds only in-frame ones; the method was immunoSEQ multiplex PCR. The sample totals 2,000 to 2,500 clones; its top ten clones hold about a fifth. Study-level results: CDR3 overlap with synovial Tregs was higher for iaTregs than other blood Tregs. Synovial Teff and blood CPL repertoires partially overlapped with iaTreg TCR repertoires, which were largely patient-private.

This receptor was obtained from a donor aged 2 to 35 with juvenile idiopathic arthritis. The sequencing sample was made of Treg cells from the synovium. The V gene is TRBV5-4, the J gene TRBJ2-7; TCRdb reports TRBD2, a call that lacks DNA to check it against. CDR3 region: CASSLGGGSLYEQYF. Full variable domain (remainder filled in from reference TRBV5-4 and TRBJ2-7): ETGVTQSPTHLIKTRGQQVTLRCSSQSGHNTVSWYQQALGQGPQFIFQYYREEENGRGNFPPRFSGLQFPNYSSELNVNALELDDSALYLCASSLGGGSLYEQYFGPGTRLTVT.